The next 25 T cell receptor beta chains were all read from a single sample in a study of shared clonotypes between healthy human individuals. Here immunoSEQ multiplex PCR was the method, and the copy in TCRdb shows in-frame clones only, minus some. The table records 2 million to 2.5 million clones, 92% of them present only once. The specimen was naive CD4+ T cells from PBMCs. Subset noted: CD45RA+ positively selected. The receptors shown here come from a man aged 18 to 29 in good health. Some clones in this sample may be carry-over from other donors' samples.

J is TRBJ2-1 and V is TRBV10-3; 15 nucleotides line up with TRBD2. The germline gives CDR1 ENHRY, CDR2 SYGVKD. Germline trimming cut 6 bases from V and 9 bases from J; bases unmatched to any gene: 3. CDR3 length: 14 residues. CDR3 sequence: CAISGLAGGSEQFF. The CDR3 region has the DNA TGTGCCATCAGCGGACTAGCGGGAGGGAGTGAGCAGTTCTTC.

V usage is TRBV15 and J usage is TRBJ2-3, with D uncertain. The V gene's germline CDR1 is LNHNV and CDR2 YYDKDF (reference sequence). V lost 1 base, J lost 0 bases, and 8 bases lay in between. There are 15 residues in the CDR3. In nucleotides, the CDR3 is TGTGCCACCAGCAGAGCTAGGCGGAGCACAGATACGCAGTATTTT. This gives the protein CATSRARRSTDTQYF.

This rearrangement joins TRBV28 to TRBJ2-7; D is ambiguous. Germline V gives CDR1 MDHEN, CDR2 SYDVKM. Trimming shortened V by 8 bases and J by 6 bases, and 11 bases separated the two germline ends. This CDR3 region has 11 residues. CDR3 sequence reads: CASRIRSEQYF. CDR3 sequence (DNA): TGTGCCAGCCGAATAAGGAGCGAGCAGTACTTC.

The chain uses TRBV4-1 and TRBJ2-6, with 10 bases that match TRBD2. CDR1 and CDR2 from the germline V gene are MGHRA and YSYEKL. The CDR3 totals 19 residues. After removal of 0 bases from V and 4 bases from J, the junction contained 9 bases not matched to a gene. CDR3 protein: CASSQEGLAGVSGANVLTF. CDR3 bases: TGCGCCAGCAGCCAAGAGGGGCTAGCGGGAGTCTCGGGGGCCAACGTCCTGACTTTC.

The chain combines TRBV7-2 with TRBJ2-1; TRBD2 agrees at 15 bases. The CDR3 is 17 residues long. With 3 bases clipped from V and 6 bases from J, the junction kept 6 bases outside the gene matches. Germline V gene lookup returns CDR1 SGHTA and CDR2 FQGNSA. DNA for the CDR3: TGTGCCAGCAGCTTGGCCGGGACTAGCGGGAGGCGCAATGAGCAGTTCTTC. The encoded protein is CASSLAGTSGRRNEQFF.

V usage is TRBV6-1 and J usage is TRBJ1-1; D call uncertain. This CDR3 contains 13 residues. V was cut by 5 bases and J by 4 bases, with 11 bases left in between. The V gene's germline CDR1 is MNHNS and CDR2 SASEGT. The CDR3 loop reads CASSYIGSTEAFF. The CDR3 DNA reads as TGTGCCAGCAGTTATATCGGCAGCACTGAAGCTTTCTTT.

The V and J genes are TRBV5-4 and TRBJ1-2, with D hard to call. CDR1 is SGHNT and CDR2 is YYREEE in the germline V gene (reference sequence). CDR3 length: 14 residues. The V and J ends lost 0 bases and 4 bases respectively, with 10 bases between them. CDR3 sequence: CASSLVAGSYGYTF. CDR3 nucleotides: TGTGCCAGCAGCTTGGTAGCAGGCTCCTATGGCTACACCTTC.

The CDR3 loop is CASSFGVSDLYEQYF. The DNA for the CDR3 is TGTGCCAGCAGTTTTGGGGTATCGGACCTATACGAGCAGTACTTC. V is TRBV28 and J is TRBJ2-7, with unresolved D. The CDR3 has 15 amino acids. Germline V lookup: CDR1 MDHEN, CDR2 SYDVKM. Trimming removed 3 bases at V and 4 bases at J, with 16 bases between.

The V call is TRBV29-1, the J call TRBJ1-2; D may be TRBD1 (6 bases). The germline gives CDR1 SQVTM, CDR2 ANQGSEA. The CDR3 runs to 15 residues. The V gene lost 4 bases and the J gene lost 4 bases, with 19 bases spanning the gap. CDR3 sequence (DNA): TGCAGCGTTGTTCACGAAGACAGGACGAGCTATGGCTACACCTTC. Its translation is CSVVHEDRTSYGYTF.

The chain employs TRBV7-3 and TRBJ2-3; TRBD1 or TRBD2 may be the D gene (5 bases each). The V and J ends lost 0 bases and 2 bases respectively, with 9 bases between them. The CDR3 consists of 15 residues. CDR1 is SGHTA, CDR2 FQGTGA, per germline. In DNA, the CDR3 is TGTGCCAGCAGCTTAACTGGGGGATCCACAGATACGCAGTATTTT. This sequence encodes CASSLTGGSTDTQYF.

In regard to this clone: This same CDR3 is encoded by further DNA sequences in the sample. The chain employs TRBV7-3 and TRBJ2-6; D is undetermined. The CDR3 sequence is 13 residues long. The germline CDR1 and CDR2 sequences are SGHTA and FQGTGA. Trimming removed 2 bases from V and 2 bases from J, with 1 base in between. In nucleotides, the CDR3 is TGTGCCAGCAGCTTAGCTGGGGCCAACGTCCTGACTTTC. It is translated as CASSLAGANVLTF.

The rearrangement joins TRBV29-1 to TRBJ2-3; D possibly corresponds to TRBD1 (6 bases). Germline CDR1 SQVTM, CDR2 ANQGSEA. V was trimmed by 4 bases and J by 3 bases, leaving 11 bases between them. This CDR3 comprises 13 residues. In nucleotides, the CDR3 is TGCAGCGTTGCTACAGGGATAACAGATACGCAGTATTTT. It codes for CSVATGITDTQYF.

This sequence joins TRBV5-6 and TRBJ1-1; possibly TRBD1 for D (5 bases). The CDR3 totals 16 residues. Looked up from germline, CDR1 is SGHDT and CDR2 is YYEEEE. Trimming took off 0 bases at V and 5 bases at J, with 17 bases between the two ends. This CDR3 reads CASSLDQGVVGTEAFF. DNA of the CDR3: TGTGCCAGCAGCTTGGATCAGGGCGTCGTTGGGACTGAAGCTTTCTTT.

The chain is built from TRBV11-2 and TRBJ2-5; a weak D match, TRBD1 (5 bases). The CDR3 extends over 14 amino acids. CDR1 and CDR2 (germline): SGHAT, FQNNGV. Trimming pared 3 bases from V and 5 bases from J, leaving 13 bases between. The CDR3 loop reads CASSFLGARETQYF. The DNA of the CDR3 is TGTGCCAGCAGCTTCTTAGGGGCGAGGGAGACCCAGTACTTC.

As regards this clone: The same CDR3 is also encoded by other DNA sequences in this sample. The genes are TRBV28 and TRBJ1-1; D gene uncertain. Germline lookup yields CDR1 MDHEN and CDR2 SYDVKM. CDR3 length equals 11 residues. V was trimmed by 8 bases and J by 0 bases, leaving 4 bases between them. This CDR3 is CASRLNTEAFF. CDR3 DNA sequence: TGTGCCAGCCGGTTGAACACTGAAGCTTTCTTT.

The chain uses TRBV19 and TRBJ2-1; TRBD2 aligns across 14 bases. The CDR3 loop spans 18 amino acids. Germline CDR1 and CDR2: LNHDA and SQIVND (reference sequence). With V trimmed by 5 bases and J by 3 bases, 9 bases remained unmatched. CDR3: CASSGTSGSAPRYNEQFF. The CDR3 DNA reads TGTGCCAGTAGTGGGACTAGCGGGAGCGCTCCCCGCTACAATGAGCAGTTCTTC.

The chain joins TRBV29-1 to TRBJ1-2; TRBD1 matches 8 bases. The V gene end was trimmed by 6 bases and the J gene end by 5 bases; junction bases not matched to a gene: 8. Germline CDR1 SQVTM, CDR2 ANQGSEA. The CDR3 sequence is 13 residues long. The DNA of the CDR3 is TGCAGCGTGACAGGGGTGTCCGCTTATGGCTACACCTTC. Its translation: CSVTGVSAYGYTF.

The chain employs TRBV28 and TRBJ1-5; 8 positions agree with TRBD1. V lost 6 bases, J lost 7 bases, and 5 bases stayed unmatched. The CDR3 spans 13 residues. Per the germline V gene, CDR1 is MDHEN and CDR2 is SYDVKM. The CDR3 region has the DNA TGTGCCAGCAGGGTACCAGGGGGCCAGCCCCAGCATTTT. This gives the protein CASRVPGGQPQHF. The full variable domain, completed using reference TRBV28 and TRBJ1-5, is DVKVTQSSRYLVKRTGEKVFLECVQDMDHENMFWYRQDPGLGLRLIYFSYDVKMKEKGDIPEGYSVSREKKERFSLILESASTNQTSMYLCASRVPGGQPQHFGDGTRLSIL.

Comment on this clone: This sample includes further DNA sequences coding for the same CDR3. This chain connects TRBV2 to TRBJ1-2; 10 bases match TRBD1. The germline CDR1 and CDR2 sequences are SNHLY and FYNNEI. With V trimmed by 4 bases and J by 4 bases, 0 bases remained unmatched. The CDR3 runs to 13 residues. CDR3 nucleotides: TGTGCCAGCAGTGGGACAGGGGGCTATGGCTACACCTTC. It specifies CASSGTGGYGYTF.

This chain joins TRBV5-1 and TRBJ2-7; TRBD2 agrees at 9 bases. The CDR3 consists of 14 residues. With V trimmed by 3 bases and J by 3 bases, 4 bases remained unmatched. Looked up from germline, CDR1 is SGHRS and CDR2 is YFSETQ. CDR3 nucleotide sequence: TGCGCCAGCAGCTCAGGGACTAGCTTCTACGAGCAGTACTTC. It is translated as CASSSGTSFYEQYF.

CDR3: CASSLRTGTQETQYF. CDR3 coding DNA: TGCGCCAGCAGCTTGCGTACGGGAACCCAAGAGACCCAGTACTTC. The chain carries TRBV5-1 and TRBJ2-5, with TRBD2 as a possible D gene (5 bases). V dropped 1 base and J dropped 1 base, with 11 bases sitting between them. Per germline, CDR1 SGHRS and CDR2 YFSETQ. The CDR3 extends over 15 amino acids.

The V and J genes are TRBV9 and TRBJ2-7; D is unclear. From germline, CDR1 is SGDLS and CDR2 YYNGEE. V was pared by 0 bases and J by 2 bases, with 9 bases between. The CDR3 has 14 residues. This CDR3 is CASSVDPRAYEQYF. CDR3 bases: TGTGCCAGCAGCGTAGACCCTAGGGCCTACGAGCAGTACTTC. The variable domain in full, with the rest retrieved from reference TRBV9 and TRBJ2-7, is DSGVTQTPKHLITATGQRVTLRCSPRSGDLSVYWYQQSLDQGLQFLIQYYNGEERAKGNILERFSAQQFPDLHSELNLSSLELGDSALYFCASSVDPRAYEQYFGPGTRLTVT.

Concerning this clone: The same CDR3 arises from other DNA sequences in this sample as well. V and J are TRBV9 and TRBJ2-3; 9 bases line up with TRBD2. Germline assignment: CDR1 SGDLS and CDR2 YYNGEE. The CDR3 consists of 15 residues. V lost 2 bases and J lost 0; bases outside the gene matches: 1. Here the CDR3 DNA reads TGTGCCAGCAGCGTTCTAGCGGGGAGCACAGATACGCAGTATTTT. This encodes CASSVLAGSTDTQYF.

This chain joins TRBV27 and TRBJ1-2, with TRBD1 matching over 11 bases. This CDR3 has 17 residues. V lost 1 base and J lost 0; bases outside the gene matches: 4. From germline, CDR1 is MNHEY and CDR2 SMNVEV (reference sequence). The CDR3 nucleotides read TGTGCCAGCAGTTTATTAGGACAGGGGGCAACTAACTATGGCTACACCTTC. Encoded protein: CASSLLGQGATNYGYTF.

V and J are TRBV5-1 and TRBJ2-7; D gene ambiguous. Germline values: CDR1 SGHRS, CDR2 YFSETQ. The CDR3 consists of 16 residues. The ends were cut back, 4 bases at V and 2 bases at J, with 19 bases in the middle. The CDR3 sequence is CASSHIPPGRAYEQYF. CDR3 nucleotides: TGCGCCAGCAGCCACATCCCCCCTGGCAGAGCCTACGAGCAGTACTTC.